This T cell receptor (beta chain) comes out of a study of blood T cell repertoires in COVID-19. Overall study: From the United States, Italy and Spain came samples of acute and convalescent COVID-19. PBMCs, B-cell-depleted T cells, or T cells were the source of the cDNA or gDNA that made up the material.

The CDR3 is 14 residues long. The germline CDR1 and CDR2 sequences are LNHDA and SQIVND (reference sequence). The germline V and J ends were trimmed by 5 bases and 0 bases, with 7 bases remaining between them. Authors' analysis steps: Reference gene primer amplification yielded estimated nucleated cell counts. The protocol was immunoSEQ multiplex PCR, while the TCRdb copy is restricted to in-frame clones and leaves out a portion. V, J and clone size reflect that table, while D and trimming were determined from the DNA. In the table there are about 83,000 clones, approximately 86% of which are singletons.

The sample was peripheral blood. This clonotype originated in a man at least 80 years old with active or convalescent COVID-19. The rearrangement uses TRBV19 and TRBJ1-4; D unresolved. In DNA form, the CDR3 reads TGTGCCAGTAGTGGACTCGCAACTAATGAAAAACTGTTTTTT. It is translated as CASSGLATNEKLFF.